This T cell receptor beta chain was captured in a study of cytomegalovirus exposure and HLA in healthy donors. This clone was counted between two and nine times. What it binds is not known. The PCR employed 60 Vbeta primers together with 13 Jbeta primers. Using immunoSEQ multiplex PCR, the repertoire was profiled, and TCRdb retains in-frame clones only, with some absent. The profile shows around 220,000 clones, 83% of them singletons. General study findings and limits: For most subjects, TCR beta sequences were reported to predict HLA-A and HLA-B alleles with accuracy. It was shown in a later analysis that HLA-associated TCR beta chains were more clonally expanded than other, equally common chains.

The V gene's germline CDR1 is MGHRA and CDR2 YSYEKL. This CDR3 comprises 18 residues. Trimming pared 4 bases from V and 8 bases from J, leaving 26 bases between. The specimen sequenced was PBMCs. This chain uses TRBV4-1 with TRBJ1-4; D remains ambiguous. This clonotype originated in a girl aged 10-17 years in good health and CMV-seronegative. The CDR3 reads CASSLSAYGGGLGEKLFF. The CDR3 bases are TGCGCCAGCAGCCTATCGGCTTATGGAGGAGGTTTAGGAGAAAAACTGTTTTTT.